This TCR beta chain is from a study of response to subunit inactivated influenza vaccine. V was clipped by 3 bases and J by 4 bases, with 17 bases between them. The CDR3 loop spans 16 amino acids. Looked up from germline, CDR1 is LNHDA and CDR2 is SQIVND (reference sequence). This clonotype was observed a few times. Each CDR3 protein is one row after TCRdb ran MiXCR on the RT-PCR reads. The table has 500,000 to 600,000 distinct CDR3 sequences, about 10% seen once. The sample was also reused in another study, on T cells expressing NK-cell markers. Turning to that study: TCR beta cDNA was made by 5'RACE template switching with UMIs. Among the experiments, several used an anti-gamma-delta TCR antibody to restrict sorting to alpha-beta TCR T cells.

The sequencing used PBMCs from blood, collected on the day of vaccination. The rearrangement uses TRBV19 and TRBJ2-3, with D possibly called TRBD1 or TRBD2 (5 bases each). This sequence originates from a man over 45 who received an inactivated influenza vaccine. The CDR3 here is CASSISVRGSADTQYF. CDR3 sequence (DNA): TGTGCCAGTAGTATCTCCGTACGGGGCAGCGCAGATACGCAGTATTTT.